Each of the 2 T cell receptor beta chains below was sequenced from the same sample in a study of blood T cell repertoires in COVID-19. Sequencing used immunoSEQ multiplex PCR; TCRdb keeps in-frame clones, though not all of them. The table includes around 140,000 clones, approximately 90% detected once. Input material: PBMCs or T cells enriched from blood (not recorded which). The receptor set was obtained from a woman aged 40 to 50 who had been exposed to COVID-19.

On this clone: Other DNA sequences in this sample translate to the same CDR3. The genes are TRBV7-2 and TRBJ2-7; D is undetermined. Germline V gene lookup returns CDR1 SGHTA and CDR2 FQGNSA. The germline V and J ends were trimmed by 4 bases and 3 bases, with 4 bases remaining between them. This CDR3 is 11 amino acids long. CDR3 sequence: CASSSLYEQYF. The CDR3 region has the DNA TGTGCCAGCAGCTCCCTCTACGAGCAGTACTTC.

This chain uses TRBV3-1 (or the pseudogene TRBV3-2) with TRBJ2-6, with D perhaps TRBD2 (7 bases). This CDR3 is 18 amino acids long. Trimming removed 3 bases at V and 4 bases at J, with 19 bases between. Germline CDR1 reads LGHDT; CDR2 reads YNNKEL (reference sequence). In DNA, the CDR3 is TGTGCCAGCAGCCAGGTCAGTGGGGGGGCCTCCGGGGCCAACGTCCTGACTTTC. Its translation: CASSQVSGGASGANVLTF.